The rows below give T cell receptor beta chains drawn from one sample of a study of blood T cell repertoires in COVID-19. Sequenced by immunoSEQ multiplex PCR; TCRdb stores in-frame clones only, minus some. The sample comprises roughly 28,000 clones, 88% of which are singletons, and 6% to 8.5% rests with the top ten. The sequencing input was peripheral blood. The origin of the receptors is a woman in her forties or fifties with active COVID-19. Both conserved end residues are part of each CDR3. Each record gives: clone size, D gene, V gene, J gene, CDR3 DNA, CDR3 protein. A D gene is named only where the DNA matches it firmly. Where a row states a size, it is once, few, many or the class of an expanded clone; other rows omit it.

clone size: NA
D gene: TRBD1
V gene: TRBV6-5
J gene: TRBJ1-3
CDR3 DNA: TGTGCCAGCAGCCCAGGGACAGCCTCTGGAAACACCATATATTTT
CDR3 protein: CASSPGTASGNTIYF

clone size: NA
D gene: NA
V gene: TRBV18
J gene: TRBJ1-1
CDR3 DNA: TGTGCCAGCTCACCACAGGTCTCGGGGAACACTGAAGCTTTCTTT
CDR3 protein: CASSPQVSGNTEAFF

clone size: NA
D gene: TRBD2
V gene: TRBV5-1
J gene: TRBJ2-1
CDR3 DNA: TGCGCCAGCAGCCAGACTCTAGCGGGCGCCTACAATGAGCAGTTCTTC
CDR3 protein: CASSQTLAGAYNEQFF

clone size: NA
D gene: NA
V gene: TRBV19
J gene: TRBJ1-1
CDR3 DNA: TGTGCCAGTAGCGCCCAGGGGCGGTCTGAAGCTTTCTTT
CDR3 protein: CASSAQGRSEAFF

clone size: NA
D gene: NA
V gene: TRBV9
J gene: TRBJ2-6
CDR3 DNA: TGTGCCAGCAGCGTAATCGCACAGGGAGACGTCCTGACTTTC
CDR3 protein: CASSVIAQGDVLTF

clone size: NA
D gene: NA
V gene: TRBV18
J gene: TRBJ2-3
CDR3 DNA: TGTGCCAGCTCATCTCTGACGGGAGATACGCAGTATTTT
CDR3 protein: CASSSLTGDTQYF

clone size: NA
D gene: NA
V gene: TRBV27
J gene: TRBJ2-2
CDR3 DNA: TGTGCCAGCATAGCGCTGGTGTACCTGAACACCGGGGAGCTGTTTTTT
CDR3 protein: CASIALVYLNTGELFF

clone size: NA
D gene: NA
V gene: TRBV10-3
J gene: TRBJ1-2
CDR3 DNA: TGTGCCATCAGTTCATCCGGGGGGACAACTAACTATGGCTACACCTTC
CDR3 protein: CAISSSGGTTNYGYTF

clone size: NA
D gene: NA
V gene: TRBV28
J gene: TRBJ2-2
CDR3 DNA: TGTGCCAGCAGTCCGGGGGGCAGGGGAACCGGGGAGCTGTTTTTT
CDR3 protein: CASSPGGRGTGELFF

clone size: NA
D gene: TRBD1
V gene: TRBV19
J gene: TRBJ2-7
CDR3 DNA: TGTGCCAGTGGACAGGGTTCCTCCTACGAGCAGTACTTC
CDR3 protein: CASGQGSSYEQYF

clone size: NA
D gene: TRBD2
V gene: TRBV6-5
J gene: TRBJ2-1
CDR3 DNA: TGTGCCAGCGTCAGCGGACTAGCAATTATCAATGAGCAGTTCTTC
CDR3 protein: CASVSGLAIINEQFF

clone size: NA
D gene: NA
V gene: TRBV7-8
J gene: TRBJ1-2
CDR3 DNA: TGTGCCAGCAGCGAGACAGACAACTATGGCTACACCTTC
CDR3 protein: CASSETDNYGYTF

clone size: once
D gene: TRBD1
V gene: TRBV3-1/TRBV3-2
J gene: TRBJ1-5
CDR3 DNA: TGTGCCAGCAGCAAAGAACAGGGGAGTAATCAGCCCCAGCATTTT
CDR3 protein: CASSKEQGSNQPQHF

clone size: NA
D gene: NA
V gene: TRBV7-3
J gene: TRBJ1-5
CDR3 DNA: TGTGCCAGCAGCTTAGGCTTTCGGGAGCCCCAGCATTTT
CDR3 protein: CASSLGFREPQHF

clone size: NA
D gene: NA
V gene: TRBV5-4
J gene: TRBJ1-1
CDR3 DNA: TGTGCCAGCAGCCCGAGGACGGGGGTTAACACTGAAGCTTTCTTT
CDR3 protein: CASSPRTGVNTEAFF

clone size: NA
D gene: TRBD1
V gene: TRBV14
J gene: TRBJ2-7
CDR3 DNA: TGTGCCAGCAGATCCAGCGGGACAGGGGGCCTATACGAGCAGTACTTC
CDR3 protein: CASRSSGTGGLYEQYF

clone size: once
D gene: NA
V gene: TRBV27
J gene: TRBJ2-7
CDR3 DNA: TGTGCCAGCAGACCCGGGACACCTAACTACGAGCAGTACTTC
CDR3 protein: CASRPGTPNYEQYF

clone size: NA
D gene: NA
V gene: TRBV6-2/TRBV6-3
J gene: TRBJ2-7
CDR3 DNA: TGTGCCAGCAGTTGGGAGGGGGGCCTCTACGAGCAGTACTTC
CDR3 protein: CASSWEGGLYEQYF

clone size: once
D gene: NA
V gene: TRBV6-5
J gene: TRBJ2-7
CDR3 DNA: TGTGCCAGCAGGAGAGGCAGGGGATACGAGCAGTACTTC
CDR3 protein: CASRRGRGYEQYF

clone size: NA
D gene: NA
V gene: TRBV10-2
J gene: TRBJ2-7
CDR3 DNA: TGCGCCAGCAGTGAGTCGGGCGGGACAGTCCCCTACGAGCAGTACTTC
CDR3 protein: CASSESGGTVPYEQYF

clone size: NA
D gene: NA
V gene: TRBV4-1
J gene: TRBJ1-2
CDR3 DNA: TGCGCCAGCAGCCGTTCACAGGGAGTGGAAAACTATGGCTACACCTTC
CDR3 protein: CASSRSQGVENYGYTF

clone size: NA
D gene: NA
V gene: TRBV6-6
J gene: TRBJ1-2
CDR3 DNA: TGTGCCAGCAGCCTCGACCCTCCGCGGGACTATGGCTACACCTTC
CDR3 protein: CASSLDPPRDYGYTF

clone size: NA
D gene: NA
V gene: TRBV3-1/TRBV3-2
J gene: TRBJ2-1
CDR3 DNA: TGTGCCAGCAGCCAAGTTCCCCGGGGGTACAATGAGCAGTTCTTC
CDR3 protein: CASSQVPRGYNEQFF

clone size: NA
D gene: NA
V gene: TRBV11-2
J gene: TRBJ2-2
CDR3 DNA: TGTGCCAGCAGCTCCTCTGGACAGAACACCGGGGAGCTGTTTTTT
CDR3 protein: CASSSSGQNTGELFF

clone size: NA
D gene: NA
V gene: TRBV6-5
J gene: TRBJ2-7
CDR3 DNA: TGTGCCAGCAGTTACTCGAAGGCAAGAGGTTCCTACGAGCAGTACTTC
CDR3 protein: CASSYSKARGSYEQYF

clone size: few
D gene: TRBD1
V gene: TRBV5-8
J gene: TRBJ1-5
CDR3 DNA: TGTGCCAGCAGCTTGGCCGGGACAGGGCTACAGCCCCAGCATTTT
CDR3 protein: CASSLAGTGLQPQHF

clone size: NA
D gene: NA
V gene: TRBV30
J gene: TRBJ2-7
CDR3 DNA: TGTGCCTGGAGTGTTACCGGGAGTCCTTGGGAGCAGTACTTC
CDR3 protein: CAWSVTGSPWEQYF

clone size: NA
D gene: TRBD1
V gene: TRBV4-2
J gene: TRBJ1-2
CDR3 DNA: TGTGCCAGCAGCCAGGAACCCCGGGACAGGGGTAACTATGGCTACACCTTC
CDR3 protein: CASSQEPRDRGNYGYTF

clone size: NA
D gene: NA
V gene: TRBV24-1
J gene: TRBJ2-3
CDR3 DNA: TGTGCCACCAGTGATCCACAGGGTCCGTCAGATACGCAGTATTTT
CDR3 protein: CATSDPQGPSDTQYF

clone size: NA
D gene: NA
V gene: TRBV2
J gene: TRBJ1-6
CDR3 DNA: TGTGCCAGCAGGCAGAGTACAGGGTCCAATTCACCCCTCCACTTT
CDR3 protein: CASRQSTGSNSPLHF

clone size: NA
D gene: TRBD1
V gene: TRBV6-6
J gene: TRBJ2-7
CDR3 DNA: TGTGCCAGCACGAGCACAGGGGGCGAGCAGTACTTC
CDR3 protein: CASTSTGGEQYF

clone size: NA
D gene: TRBD2
V gene: TRBV9
J gene: TRBJ2-2
CDR3 DNA: TGTGCCAGCAGCGTATCAACTAGCGGCACCGGGGAGCTGTTTTTT
CDR3 protein: CASSVSTSGTGELFF

clone size: NA
D gene: NA
V gene: TRBV28
J gene: TRBJ1-2
CDR3 DNA: TGTGCCAGCTCAACAGGGATGAACTATGGCTACACCTTC
CDR3 protein: CASSTGMNYGYTF

clone size: NA
D gene: TRBD1
V gene: TRBV29-1
J gene: TRBJ2-2
CDR3 DNA: TGCGCGTCGAGCCTCGGACAGGGGGCCAACGGGGAGCTGTTTTTT
CDR3 protein: CASSLGQGANGELFF

clone size: NA
D gene: NA
V gene: TRBV19
J gene: TRBJ2-3
CDR3 DNA: TGTGCCAGTAGTATAGCAGGGCTACTCACAGATACGCAGTATTTT
CDR3 protein: CASSIAGLLTDTQYF

clone size: NA
D gene: TRBD1
V gene: TRBV3-1/TRBV3-2
J gene: TRBJ2-2
CDR3 DNA: TGTGCCAGCAGCCACCGGACAGGGTCCACCGGGGAGCTGTTTTTT
CDR3 protein: CASSHRTGSTGELFF

clone size: NA
D gene: NA
V gene: TRBV18
J gene: TRBJ1-6
CDR3 DNA: TGTGCCAGCTCACCACTTCGTGGGGCCAAGGGTTCACCCCTCCACTTT
CDR3 protein: CASSPLRGAKGSPLHF

clone size: NA
D gene: TRBD1
V gene: TRBV5-6
J gene: TRBJ2-5
CDR3 DNA: TGTGCCAGCAGTTTTGGACAGGGTCTTGAGACCCAGTACTTC
CDR3 protein: CASSFGQGLETQYF

clone size: NA
D gene: NA
V gene: TRBV5-6
J gene: TRBJ2-2
CDR3 DNA: TGTGCCAGCAGCTTGCCCGGAGTGCACGGGGAGCTGTTTTTT
CDR3 protein: CASSLPGVHGELFF

clone size: large
D gene: NA
V gene: TRBV6-5
J gene: TRBJ1-1
CDR3 DNA: TGTGCCAGCAGTTACTCGAGTTCAGGGTATGTTACTGAAGCTTTCTTT
CDR3 protein: CASSYSSSGYVTEAFF

clone size: NA
D gene: TRBD1
V gene: TRBV2
J gene: TRBJ2-2
CDR3 DNA: TGTGCCAGCAGCGTTACAGGGGTCCCCGGGGAGCTGTTTTTT
CDR3 protein: CASSVTGVPGELFF

clone size: NA
D gene: NA
V gene: TRBV6-6
J gene: TRBJ1-5
CDR3 DNA: TGTGCCAGCAGTTACCCAGGGAATAGCAATCAGCCCCAGCATTTT
CDR3 protein: CASSYPGNSNQPQHF

clone size: NA
D gene: TRBD2
V gene: TRBV7-2
J gene: TRBJ2-5
CDR3 DNA: TGTGCCAGCAGCTTAGTCCCTAGCGGGGCACAAGAGACCCAGTACTTC
CDR3 protein: CASSLVPSGAQETQYF

clone size: NA
D gene: TRBD1
V gene: TRBV5-1
J gene: TRBJ2-5
CDR3 DNA: TGCGCCAGCAGCAGGACAGGAGGTAGTGGAGAGACCCAGTACTTC
CDR3 protein: CASSRTGGSGETQYF

clone size: NA
D gene: NA
V gene: TRBV19
J gene: TRBJ1-1
CDR3 DNA: TGTGCCAGTAGTATAGATGACTGGAGTGAAGCTTTCTTT
CDR3 protein: CASSIDDWSEAFF

clone size: NA
D gene: NA
V gene: TRBV5-4
J gene: TRBJ1-2
CDR3 DNA: TGTGCCAGCAGCTCGGGTCCTCAATTACCCCATGGCTACACCTTC
CDR3 protein: CASSSGPQLPHGYTF

clone size: NA
D gene: TRBD2
V gene: TRBV5-4
J gene: TRBJ2-1
CDR3 DNA: TGTGCCAGCAGGACGCCGGGACTAGCGGGAGGGCCCCCGGTCTTC
CDR3 protein: CASRTPGLAGGPPVF

clone size: NA
D gene: NA
V gene: TRBV24-1
J gene: TRBJ2-1
CDR3 DNA: TGTGCCACCAGTGATCACATAGCCTACTCCTACAATGAGCAGTTCTTC
CDR3 protein: CATSDHIAYSYNEQFF